These 9 T cell receptor beta chains originate from one sample sequenced in a study of blood T cell repertoires in COVID-19. TCRdb's table, derived via immunoSEQ multiplex PCR, lists solely in-frame clones and lacks some. The data contain around 300,000 clones, 80% to 90% of them seen just once; the ten biggest clones take up 5%. Sequencing was carried out using PBMCs or T cells enriched from blood (not recorded which). The receptors come from a man aged 30-40 years who had recovered from COVID-19.

This rearrangement joins TRBV4-2 to TRBJ2-2; 7 bases align to TRBD2. Germline V lookup: CDR1 LGHNA, CDR2 YNFKEQ. J was trimmed by 1 base and V by 4 bases; bases with no gene match: 12. The CDR3 covers 18 residues. CDR3 amino acids: CASSRTVQGGRNTGELFF. For the CDR3, the DNA is TGTGCCAGCAGCCGCACAGTTCAGGGAGGGCGGAACACCGGGGAGCTGTTTTTT.

On this clone: This sample includes further DNA sequences coding for the same CDR3. This chain connects TRBV3-1 (or the pseudogene TRBV3-2) to TRBJ2-1, with 9 bases that match TRBD2. CDR3 length equals 15 residues. V trimming: 3 bases; J trimming: 4 bases; junction bases outside the gene matches: 4. The V gene's germline CDR1 is LGHDT and CDR2 YNNKEL (reference sequence). The CDR3 sequence: CASSQEAGGYNEQFF. The CDR3 bases are TGTGCCAGCAGCCAGGAAGCGGGGGGATACAATGAGCAGTTCTTC.

The rearrangement links TRBV6-5 to TRBJ1-2; perhaps TRBD1 as D (6 bases). This CDR3 has 13 amino acids. Deletions cut 7 bases from V and 6 bases from J, with 15 bases between. Germline V gene sequence: CDR1 MNHEY, CDR2 SVGAGI. CDR3 protein: CASKTNRDHGYTF. The CDR3 DNA reads as TGTGCCAGCAAAACCAACAGGGACCATGGCTACACCTTC.

This sequence joins TRBV7-9 and TRBJ2-5; 7 nucleotides align to TRBD1. The V and J ends lost 1 base and 3 bases, in that order; junction bases with no gene match: 2. The CDR3 has 14 residues. Germline V gives CDR1 SEHNR, CDR2 FQNEAQ (reference sequence). The CDR3 is CASSLVGTEETQYF. In DNA, the CDR3 is TGTGCCAGCAGCTTAGTTGGGACAGAAGAGACCCAGTACTTC.

The chain couples TRBV28 to TRBJ1-2; D might be TRBD1 (6 bases). CDR1 and CDR2 (germline): MDHEN, SYDVKM. The V end was cut by 8 bases, the J end by 0 bases, with 10 bases between. This CDR3 region has 13 residues. The CDR3 region is CASWTDSNYGYTF. Written as DNA, the CDR3 is TGTGCCAGCTGGACAGATTCTAACTATGGCTACACCTTC.

This clone was seen once. The chain employs TRBV15 and TRBJ1-1, with TRBD1 matching 7 bases. Germline assignment: CDR1 LNHNV and CDR2 YYDKDF (reference sequence). This CDR3 is 14 amino acids long. V was pared by 5 bases and J by 4 bases, with 7 bases of the junction left unmatched. CDR3 DNA sequence: TGTGCCACCAGCTCCCCGACAGGGATCACTGAAGCTTTCTTT. It translates to CATSSPTGITEAFF. Based on the CDR3 plus reference TRBV15 and TRBJ1-1, the full variable domain is DAMVIQNPRYQVTQFGKPVTLSCSQTLNHNVMYWYQQKSSQAPKLLFHYYDKDFNNEADTPDNFQSRRPNTSFCFLDIRSPGLGDTAMYLCATSSPTGITEAFFGQGTRLTVV.

The chain couples TRBV4-1 to TRBJ2-7; 7 bases agree with TRBD1. Per germline, CDR1 MGHRA and CDR2 YSYEKL. With V trimmed by 7 bases and J by 3 bases, 12 bases remained unmatched. This CDR3 comprises 15 residues. CDR3 DNA: TGCGCCAGCAACTGGAACGAGGCAGGGGGCTACGAGCAGTACTTC. Its translation: CASNWNEAGGYEQYF.

The chain recombines TRBV5-4 with TRBJ2-1; 9 bases match TRBD1. Germline loops: CDR1 SGHNT, CDR2 YYREEE (reference sequence). The ends lost 3 bases at V and 6 bases at J; junction bases unmatched: 7. This CDR3 has 15 residues. The CDR3 DNA reads TGTGCCAGCAGCTCCCGAGACAGGGGGTTCAATGAGCAGTTCTTC. Protein: CASSSRDRGFNEQFF.

The chain employs TRBV7-8 and TRBJ1-4; perhaps TRBD1 as D (5 bases). Trimming removed 1 base from V and 8 bases from J, with 11 bases in between. The CDR3 loop spans 14 amino acids. Germline values: CDR1 SGHVS, CDR2 FQNEAQ. CDR3 in amino acids: CASSLEGLGEKLFF. CDR3 DNA sequence: TGTGCCAGCAGCTTAGAGGGGTTGGGAGAAAAACTGTTTTTT.